A single sample gave rise to the 27 T cell receptor beta chains below, sequenced in a study of control samples from healthy donors and cancer patients. The table came from immunoSEQ multiplex PCR; TCRdb's copy has only in-frame clones and leaves some out. The sample shows around 92,000 clones, roughly 82% of them seen only once. Specimen: blood. The receptors were sampled from a man aged 55 to 70 in good health.

This clone was observed once. The chain combines TRBV6-4 with TRBJ1-1, with a tentative D call TRBD1 (6 bases). This CDR3 is 14 amino acids long. Germline V CDR1 and CDR2: MRHNA, SNTAGT. The V and J ends lost 6 bases and 0 bases respectively, with 11 bases between them. The CDR3 sequence: CASRMTGLNTEAFF. Here the CDR3 DNA reads TGTGCCAGCAGAATGACAGGTCTGAACACTGAAGCTTTCTTT.

The CDR3 nucleotides read TGTGCCAGCTCACGCGACAGGAACACCGGGGAGCTGTTTTTT. It yields the protein CASSRDRNTGELFF. The V gene is TRBV18, the J gene TRBJ2-2; tentative D call: TRBD1 (5 bases). The CDR3 has 14 amino acids. V dropped 4 bases and J dropped 1 base, with 7 bases sitting between them. Germline CDR1 KGHSH, CDR2 LQKENI.

The rearrangement uses TRBV2 and TRBJ2-3; 7 bases match TRBD1. CDR3 length: 12 amino acids. Trimming removed 9 bases from V and 8 bases from J; junction bases left unmatched: 8. Per germline, CDR1 SNHLY and CDR2 FYNNEI. CDR3 bases: TGTGCCAGTCCGACAGGGTGGGGTACGCAGTATTTT. Its translation is CASPTGWGTQYF. Variable domain in full (rest from reference TRBV2 and TRBJ2-3): EPEVTQTPSHQVTQMGQEVILRCVPISNHLYFYWYRQILGQKVEFLVSFYNNEISEKSEIFDDQFSVERPDGSNFTLKIRSTKLEDSAMYFCASPTGWGTQYFGPGTRLTVL.

The V gene is TRBV28, the J gene TRBJ1-5, with D perhaps TRBD1 (5 bases). Deletions cut 5 bases from V and 9 bases from J, with 17 bases between. Germline CDR1 and CDR2: MDHEN and SYDVKM. The CDR3 sequence is 14 residues long. The CDR3 bases are TGTGCCAGCAGTCCCCGACAGCCGATGGCGCCCCAGCATTTT. Residues: CASSPRQPMAPQHF.

On this clone itself: The germline gene is not matched at one end of the junction; a read error may be the cause. The CDR3 coding sequence is TGTGCCAGCACCTTACCCGCCCCGGGCAACACTGAAGCTTTCTTT. This gives the protein CASTLPAPGNTEAFF. V and J are TRBV13 and TRBJ1-1; D call uncertain. The CDR3 loop spans 15 amino acids. Germline CDR1 PRHDT, CDR2 FYEKMQ (reference sequence).

This chain joins TRBV5-6 and TRBJ1-5; 9 bases align to TRBD1. This CDR3 has 14 amino acids. Trimming removed 3 bases from V and 5 bases from J; junction bases left unmatched: 3. CDR1 is SGHDT and CDR2 is YYEEEE in the germline V gene. The CDR3 DNA follows: TGTGCCAGCAGCTCCGGACAGGGGCATCAGCCCCAGCATTTT. Its protein product is CASSSGQGHQPQHF.

The rearrangement joins TRBV2 to TRBJ2-7, with no clear D. Trimming shortened V by 4 bases and J by 2 bases, and 12 bases separated the two germline ends. Germline CDR1 is SNHLY and CDR2 is FYNNEI. The CDR3 is made up of 14 amino acids. CDR3 loop: CASSVWEAAYEQYF. The CDR3 DNA reads as TGTGCCAGCAGTGTTTGGGAAGCCGCCTACGAGCAGTACTTC.

CDR3 sequence reads: CASSLRIGGSGTDTQYF. In DNA, the CDR3 is TGTGCCAGCAGCTTGCGAATAGGGGGCTCGGGCACAGATACGCAGTATTTT. The chain has TRBV4-2 and TRBJ2-3; 7 bases align to TRBD1. Germline loops: CDR1 LGHNA, CDR2 YNFKEQ. Trimming at V came to 5 bases and at J to 1 base, leaving 12 bases not matched to a gene. This CDR3 has 17 residues.

This chain connects TRBV28 to TRBJ1-1, with D possibly being TRBD1 (6 bases). V shed 1 base and J shed 11 bases, with 23 bases lying between them. In germline, CDR1 is MDHEN, CDR2 SYDVKM. The CDR3 contains 16 residues. The CDR3 spells CASSLFTGTFYQGAFF. The CDR3 coding sequence is TGTGCCAGCAGTTTATTTACCGGGACATTCTATCAGGGGGCTTTCTTT. The full variable domain, completed using reference TRBV28 and TRBJ1-1, is DVKVTQSSRYLVKRTGEKVFLECVQDMDHENMFWYRQDPGLGLRLIYFSYDVKMKEKGDIPEGYSVSREKKERFSLILESASTNQTSMYLCASSLFTGTFYQGAFFGQGTRLTVV.

This chain links TRBV5-4 with TRBJ2-1, with D perhaps TRBD1 (5 bases). Germline V gene data show CDR1 as SGHNT and CDR2 as YYREEE (reference sequence). This CDR3 spans 16 amino acids. V was shortened by 0 bases and J by 4 bases, with 14 bases between the two germline ends. Here the CDR3 DNA reads TGTGCCAGCAGCTTGGGGGGCCTCCAGGCGTACAATGAGCAGTTCTTC. Amino acids: CASSLGGLQAYNEQFF.

With regard to this clone: Within the sample, other DNA sequences also encode this same CDR3. The rearrangement links TRBV6-5 to TRBJ1-4; no clear D. Per germline, CDR1 MNHEY and CDR2 SVGAGI. The V end was cut by 4 bases, the J end by 5 bases, with 8 bases between. The CDR3 covers 13 residues. CDR3 DNA sequence: TGTGCCAGCAGTTCCACCTTAAATGAAAAACTGTTTTTT. Protein product: CASSSTLNEKLFF.

This clone was counted only a few times. The rearrangement uses TRBV19 and TRBJ2-5; unclear D gene. Germline-derived CDR1 and CDR2 are LNHDA and SQIVND (reference sequence). This CDR3 is 13 amino acids long. With 2 bases removed from V and 9 bases from J, the gap between germline ends came to 13 bases. The CDR3 DNA follows: TGTGCCAGTAGTATACTCCGCTTTTTGGCCCAGTACTTC. Its translation is CASSILRFLAQYF. Filled out from reference TRBV19 and TRBJ2-5, the complete variable domain reads DGGITQSPKYLFRKEGQNVTLSCEQNLNHDAMYWYRQDPGQGLRLIYYSQIVNDFQKGDIAEGYSVSREKKESFPLTVTSAQKNPTAFYLCASSILRFLAQYFGPGTRLLVL.

CDR3 amino acids: CASSTALNQPQHF. The CDR3 DNA reads as TGTGCCAGTAGTACCGCACTTAATCAGCCCCAGCATTTT. This sequence joins TRBV19 and TRBJ1-5; D not resolved. Germline CDR1 and CDR2: LNHDA and SQIVND (reference sequence). This CDR3 is 13 amino acids long. Trimming stripped 4 bases from V and 4 bases from J, with 8 bases between.

The chain uses TRBV10-1 and TRBJ2-1, with D unresolved. The CDR3 runs to 16 residues. Trimming took 3 bases from V and 0 from J, leaving 12 bases between them. Germline V gives CDR1 WNHNN, CDR2 SYGVQD (reference sequence). The CDR3 here is CASSEVGLSSYNEQFF. CDR3 DNA sequence: TGCGCCAGCAGTGAAGTAGGTCTTAGCTCCTACAATGAGCAGTTCTTC.

The J gene is TRBJ2-1, the V gene TRBV19; the match to TRBD2 covers 8 bases. V lost 2 bases and J lost 4; bases outside the gene matches: 4. The V gene's germline CDR1 is LNHDA and CDR2 SQIVND (reference sequence). The CDR3 is made up of 15 amino acids. For the CDR3, the DNA is TGTGCCAGTAGTATATCGGGAGGGGAATACAATGAGCAGTTCTTC. Its translation: CASSISGGEYNEQFF.

CDR3 protein: CSATGGYGYTF. CDR3 coding DNA: TGCAGTGCCACGGGGGGCTATGGCTACACCTTC. The chain recombines TRBV20-1 with TRBJ1-2; tentatively, D is TRBD1 (5 bases). The V gene's germline CDR1 is DFQATT and CDR2 SNEGSKA (reference sequence). V was shortened by 6 bases and J by 4 bases, with 9 bases between the two germline ends. CDR3 length: 11 amino acids.

The V call is TRBV12-5, the J call TRBJ2-4, with D possibly being TRBD2 (5 bases). The CDR3 extends over 14 amino acids. Germline V CDR1 and CDR2: LGHNT, FRNRAP. Trimming stripped 6 bases from V and 4 bases from J, with 13 bases between. The CDR3 DNA follows: TGTGCTAGTGGCGCTAACCGGGGAAAAAACATTCAGTACTTC. Protein sequence: CASGANRGKNIQYF. The full variable domain, in which reference TRBV12-5 and TRBJ2-4 provide the parts outside the CDR3, is DARVTQTPRHKVTEMGQEVTMRCQPILGHNTVFWYRQTMMQGLELLAYFRNRAPLDDSGMPKDRFSAEMPDATLATLKIQPSEPRDSAVYFCASGANRGKNIQYFGAGTRLSVL.

In this sample, this clone turned up a few times. The CDR3 loop reads CASSRGHYRAEQYF. The CDR3 bases are TGCGCCAGCAGCCGAGGACACTATCGGGCCGAGCAGTACTTC. The gene calls are TRBV4-1 and TRBJ2-7; weak D call: TRBD1 (5 bases). CDR3 length equals 14 residues. V dropped 4 bases and J dropped 6 bases, with 16 bases sitting between them. Looked up from germline, CDR1 is MGHRA and CDR2 is YSYEKL.

The chain recombines TRBV20-1 with TRBJ1-1; a weak D match, TRBD1 (5 bases). Per the germline V gene, CDR1 is DFQATT and CDR2 is SNEGSKA (reference sequence). Trimming took 1 base from V and 14 from J, leaving 14 bases between them. The CDR3 extends over 11 amino acids. CDR3 coding DNA: TGCAGTGCTAGAGGCGACAGTGACTTCTTCTTT. Translated: CSARGDSDFFF.

The V and J genes are TRBV21-1 and TRBJ2-2. TRBV21-1 is a listed pseudogene. The CDR3 contains 17 residues. The DNA for the CDR3 is TGTGCCAGCAGCAAAGCGCCCCATAATTTGAACACCGGGGAGCTGTTTTTT. Protein: CASSKAPHNLNTGELFF.

The genes are TRBV2 and TRBJ2-1, with a tentative D call TRBD1 (6 bases). This CDR3 region has 13 residues. Germline V lookup: CDR1 SNHLY, CDR2 FYNNEI. With 2 bases removed from V and 6 bases from J, the gap between germline ends came to 8 bases. As DNA, the CDR3 is TGTGCCAGCAGTGAACAGGGGATCAATGAGCAGTTCTTC. The encoded protein is CASSEQGINEQFF.

This clone was counted between two and nine times. The rearrangement links TRBV6-5 to TRBJ1-4; maybe TRBD1 (5 bases). This CDR3 region has 14 residues. The germline V gene has CDR1 MNHEY and CDR2 SVGAGI. With 6 bases removed from V and 4 bases from J, the gap between germline ends came to 12 bases. In DNA form, the CDR3 reads TGTGCCAGCAGCAAGGGACGGGTTAATGAAAAACTGTTTTTT. This codes for CASSKGRVNEKLFF.

This clone came up once. The gene calls are TRBV4-2 and TRBJ2-1; 8 bases line up with TRBD2. V lost 3 bases and J lost 1; bases outside the gene matches: 8. There are 17 residues in the CDR3. Germline-derived CDR1 and CDR2 are LGHNA and YNFKEQ. CDR3 in DNA: TGTGCCAGCAGCCACGGGGGGGGCTCCACTTCCTACAATGAGCAGTTCTTC. Translating gives CASSHGGGSTSYNEQFF.

V gene TRBV28 combines with J gene TRBJ1-2, with 10 nucleotides matching TRBD1. The CDR3 is made up of 14 amino acids. The V gene end was trimmed by 6 bases and the J gene end by 4 bases; junction bases not matched to a gene: 5. Looked up from germline, CDR1 is MDHEN and CDR2 is SYDVKM. The DNA of the CDR3 is TGTGCCAGCAGCTACGGGACAGGGGTCTATGGCTACACCTTC. This gives the protein CASSYGTGVYGYTF.

The V and J genes are TRBV5-5 and TRBJ2-3; TRBD2 matches 8 bases. The V gene's germline CDR1 is SGHKS and CDR2 YYEKEE (reference sequence). This CDR3 comprises 17 residues. J was trimmed by 2 bases and V by 4 bases; bases with no gene match: 12. The CDR3 DNA sequence: TGTGCCAGCAGCCCAAGCTCACTAGCGGTAAACACAGATACGCAGTATTTT. Encoded protein: CASSPSSLAVNTDTQYF.

This sequence joins TRBV9 and TRBJ1-2, with 7 positions matching TRBD1. J was trimmed by 4 bases and V by 4 bases; bases with no gene match: 7. Looked up from germline, CDR1 is SGDLS and CDR2 is YYNGEE. This CDR3 has 14 residues. CDR3: CASSSGGVGYGYTF. The CDR3 region has the DNA TGTGCCAGCAGCTCAGGGGGGGTAGGCTATGGCTACACCTTC.

J is TRBJ1-1 and V is TRBV11-2; tentative D call: TRBD1 (6 bases). The CDR3 covers 17 residues. Germline values: CDR1 SGHAT, CDR2 FQNNGV. The V gene lost 2 bases and the J gene lost 8 bases, with 24 bases spanning the gap. The CDR3 reads CASSLFSLIGGPSEAFF. The CDR3 DNA is TGTGCCAGCAGCTTATTTTCCTTGATTGGGGGCCCCTCCGAAGCTTTCTTT. Full variable domain (rest looked up from reference TRBV11-2 and TRBJ1-1): EAGVAQSPRYKIIEKRQSVAFWCNPISGHATLYWYQQILGQGPKLLIQFQNNGVVDDSQLPKDRFSAERLKGVDSTLKIQPAKLEDSAVYLCASSLFSLIGGPSEAFFGQGTRLTVV.